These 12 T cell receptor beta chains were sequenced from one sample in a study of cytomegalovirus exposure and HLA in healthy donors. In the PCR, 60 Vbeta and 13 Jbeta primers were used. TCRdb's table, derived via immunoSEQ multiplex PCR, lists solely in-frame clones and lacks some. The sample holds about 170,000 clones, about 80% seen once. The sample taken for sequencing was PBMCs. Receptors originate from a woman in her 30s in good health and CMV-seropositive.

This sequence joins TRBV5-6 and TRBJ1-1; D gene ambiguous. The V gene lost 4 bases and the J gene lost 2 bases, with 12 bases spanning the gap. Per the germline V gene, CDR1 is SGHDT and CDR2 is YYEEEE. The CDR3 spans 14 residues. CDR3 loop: CASSVRQANTEAFF. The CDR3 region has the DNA TGTGCCAGCAGCGTGAGGCAAGCTAACACTGAAGCTTTCTTT.

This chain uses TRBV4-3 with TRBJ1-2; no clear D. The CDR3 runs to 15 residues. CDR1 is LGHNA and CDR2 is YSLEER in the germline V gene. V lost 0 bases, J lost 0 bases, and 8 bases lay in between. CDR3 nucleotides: TGCGCCAGCAGCCAAGATTACGGTTCTAACTATGGCTACACCTTC. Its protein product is CASSQDYGSNYGYTF.

DNA of the CDR3: TGTGCCAGCAGTTTTCTCGGCGGACTTGGCGCAGATACGCAGTATTTT. Protein: CASSFLGGLGADTQYF. The chain has TRBV27 and TRBJ2-3; TRBD2 is a possible D gene (5 bases). The CDR3 is 16 residues long. Germline assignment: CDR1 MNHEY and CDR2 SMNVEV (reference sequence). Trimming removed 3 bases at V and 4 bases at J, with 17 bases between.

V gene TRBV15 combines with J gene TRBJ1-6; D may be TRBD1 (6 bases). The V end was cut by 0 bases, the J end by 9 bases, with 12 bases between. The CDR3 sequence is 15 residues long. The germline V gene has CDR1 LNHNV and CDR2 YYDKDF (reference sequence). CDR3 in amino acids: CATSREQGGISPLHF. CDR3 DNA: TGTGCCACCAGCAGAGAACAGGGAGGGATTTCACCCCTCCACTTT.

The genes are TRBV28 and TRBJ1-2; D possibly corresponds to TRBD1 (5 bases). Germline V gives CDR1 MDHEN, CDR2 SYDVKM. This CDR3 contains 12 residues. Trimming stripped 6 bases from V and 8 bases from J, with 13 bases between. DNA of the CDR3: TGTGCCAGCAGGTCGTGGGGCGGCGGCTACACCTTC. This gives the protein CASRSWGGGYTF.

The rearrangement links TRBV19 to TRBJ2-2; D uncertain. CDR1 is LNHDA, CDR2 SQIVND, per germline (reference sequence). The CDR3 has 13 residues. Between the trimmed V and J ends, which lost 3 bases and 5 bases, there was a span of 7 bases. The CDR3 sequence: CASSIHQTGELFF. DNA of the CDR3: TGTGCCAGTAGTATTCACCAGACCGGGGAGCTGTTTTTT.

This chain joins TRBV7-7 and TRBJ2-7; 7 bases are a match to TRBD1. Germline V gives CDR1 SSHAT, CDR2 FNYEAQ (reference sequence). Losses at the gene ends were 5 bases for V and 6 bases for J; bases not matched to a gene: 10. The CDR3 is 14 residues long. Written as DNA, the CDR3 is TGTGCCAGCAGCCCGGACAGGACGGGGCGCGAGCAGTACTTC. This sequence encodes CASSPDRTGREQYF.

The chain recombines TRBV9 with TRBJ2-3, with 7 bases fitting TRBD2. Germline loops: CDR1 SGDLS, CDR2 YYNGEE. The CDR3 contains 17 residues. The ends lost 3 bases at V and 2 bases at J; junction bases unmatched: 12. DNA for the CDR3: TGTGCCAGCAGCGCTCTGGGAGGGACTATAAACACAGATACGCAGTATTTT. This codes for CASSALGGTINTDTQYF. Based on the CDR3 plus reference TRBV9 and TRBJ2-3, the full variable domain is DSGVTQTPKHLITATGQRVTLRCSPRSGDLSVYWYQQSLDQGLQFLIQYYNGEERAKGNILERFSAQQFPDLHSELNLSSLELGDSALYFCASSALGGTINTDTQYFGPGTRLTVL.

CDR3 in DNA: TGCGCCAGCAGCTTGGGAGGTTCAGGGGGCACTGAAGCTTTCTTT. Protein product: CASSLGGSGGTEAFF. The genes are TRBV5-1 and TRBJ1-1, with 7 bases matching TRBD1. V dropped 0 bases and J dropped 4; count of bases not matched to a gene: 6. The CDR3 loop spans 15 amino acids. Looked up from germline, CDR1 is SGHRS and CDR2 is YFSETQ. Variable domain in full (rest from reference TRBV5-1 and TRBJ1-1): KAGVTQTPRYLIKTRGQQVTLSCSPISGHRSVSWYQQTPGQGLQFLFEYFSETQRNKGNFPGRFSGRQFSNSRSEMNVSTLELGDSALYLCASSLGGSGGTEAFFGQGTRLTVV.

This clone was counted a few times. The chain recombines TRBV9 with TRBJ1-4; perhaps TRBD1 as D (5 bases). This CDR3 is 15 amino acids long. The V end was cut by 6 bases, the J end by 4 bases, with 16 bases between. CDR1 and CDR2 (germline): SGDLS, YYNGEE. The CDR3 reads CASTPAGGVNEKLFF. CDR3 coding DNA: TGTGCCAGCACTCCCGCGGGGGGGGTTAATGAAAAACTGTTTTTT.

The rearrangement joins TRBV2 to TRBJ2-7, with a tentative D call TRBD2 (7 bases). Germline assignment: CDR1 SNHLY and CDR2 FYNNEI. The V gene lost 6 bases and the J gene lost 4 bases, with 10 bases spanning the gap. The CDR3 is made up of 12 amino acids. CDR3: CASRGGAYEQYF. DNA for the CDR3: TGTGCCAGCAGAGGGGGGGCATACGAGCAGTACTTC.

The DNA of the CDR3 is TGTGCCAGCAGCGTAGAGCAGGGGGAGACCTACGAGCAGTACTTC. Translated: CASSVEQGETYEQYF. This chain joins TRBV9 and TRBJ2-7; TRBD1 aligns across 7 bases. V was pared by 0 bases and J by 2 bases, with 5 bases of the junction left unmatched. This CDR3 spans 15 amino acids. The germline V gene encodes CDR1 SGDLS and CDR2 YYNGEE. The full variable domain, its missing parts supplied by reference TRBV9 and TRBJ2-7, is DSGVTQTPKHLITATGQRVTLRCSPRSGDLSVYWYQQSLDQGLQFLIQYYNGEERAKGNILERFSAQQFPDLHSELNLSSLELGDSALYFCASSVEQGETYEQYFGPGTRLTVT.